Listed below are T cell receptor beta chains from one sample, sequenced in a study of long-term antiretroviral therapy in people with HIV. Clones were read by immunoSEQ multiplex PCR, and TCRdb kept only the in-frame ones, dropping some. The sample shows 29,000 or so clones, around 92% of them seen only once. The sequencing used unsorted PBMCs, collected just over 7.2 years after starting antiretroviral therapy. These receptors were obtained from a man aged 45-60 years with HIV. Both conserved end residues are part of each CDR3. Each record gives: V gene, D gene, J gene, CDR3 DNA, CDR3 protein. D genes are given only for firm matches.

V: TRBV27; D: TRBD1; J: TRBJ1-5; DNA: TGTGCCAGCAGTTTCTCCGGACAGGAGGGGCAGCCCCAGCATTTT; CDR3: CASSFSGQEGQPQHF
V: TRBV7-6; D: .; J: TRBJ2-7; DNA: TGTGCCAGCAGCTTAGCGAGAGGCGAGCAGTACTTC; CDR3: CASSLARGEQYF
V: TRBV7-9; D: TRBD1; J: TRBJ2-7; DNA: TGTGCCAGCAGCCCCCCAGGGACAGCCTACGAGCAGTACTTC; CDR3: CASSPPGTAYEQYF
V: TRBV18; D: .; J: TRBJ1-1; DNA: TGTGCCAGCTCACCTCTCCAGGGTGTGACTGAAGCTTTCTTT; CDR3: CASSPLQGVTEAFF
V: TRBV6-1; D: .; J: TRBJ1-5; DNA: TGTGCCAGCCTAGGAGGGGTGGGTAGCAATCAGCCCCAGCATTTT; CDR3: CASLGGVGSNQPQHF
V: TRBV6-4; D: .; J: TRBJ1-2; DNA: TGTGCCAGCAGTCTGGGCAGGGCTGATGGCTACACCTTC; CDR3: CASSLGRADGYTF
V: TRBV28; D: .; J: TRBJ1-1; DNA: TGTGCCAGCAGAGCGGGGGCCACTGAAGCTTTCTTT; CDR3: CASRAGATEAFF
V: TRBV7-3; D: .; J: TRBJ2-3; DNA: TGTGCCAGCAGCCGGGACTCAGATACGCAGTATTTT; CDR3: CASSRDSDTQYF
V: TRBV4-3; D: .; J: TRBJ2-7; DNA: TGCGCCAGCAGCCCGGGACCCCGCTACGAGCAGTACTTC; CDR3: CASSPGPRYEQYF
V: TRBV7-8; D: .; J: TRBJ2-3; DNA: TGTGCCAGCAGCTTAGCTAGGAGCGCAGATACGCAGTATTTT; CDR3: CASSLARSADTQYF
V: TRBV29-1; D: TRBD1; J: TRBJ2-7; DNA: TGCAGCGTTCTCACAGGGGGGACTTACGAGCAGTACTTC; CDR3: CSVLTGGTYEQYF
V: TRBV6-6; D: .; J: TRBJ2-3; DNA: TGTGCCAGCAGTTACTCCCAACAGGGCAGGTTGGATACGCAGTATTTT; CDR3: CASSYSQQGRLDTQYF